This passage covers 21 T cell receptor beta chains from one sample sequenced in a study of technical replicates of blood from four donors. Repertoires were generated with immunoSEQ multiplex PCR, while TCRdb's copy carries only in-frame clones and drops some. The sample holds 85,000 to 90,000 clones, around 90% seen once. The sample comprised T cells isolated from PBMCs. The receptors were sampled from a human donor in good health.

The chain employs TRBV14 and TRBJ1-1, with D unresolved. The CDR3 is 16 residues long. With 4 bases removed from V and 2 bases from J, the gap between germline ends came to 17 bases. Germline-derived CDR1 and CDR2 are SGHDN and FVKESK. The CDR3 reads CASSRLKKERNTEAFF. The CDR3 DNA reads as TGTGCCAGCAGCCGGTTAAAGAAAGAGAGAAACACTGAAGCTTTCTTT. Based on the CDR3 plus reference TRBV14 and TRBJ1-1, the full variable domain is EAGVTQFPSHSVIEKGQTVTLRCDPISGHDNLYWYRRVMGKEIKFLLHFVKESKQDESGMPNNRFLAERTGGTYSTLKVQPAELEDSGVYFCASSRLKKERNTEAFFGQGTRLTVV.

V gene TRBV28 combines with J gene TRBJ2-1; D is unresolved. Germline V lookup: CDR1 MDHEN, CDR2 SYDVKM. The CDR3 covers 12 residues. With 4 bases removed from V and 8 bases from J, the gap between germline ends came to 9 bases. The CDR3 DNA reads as TGTGCCAGCAGTTCAAATTCGGATGAGCAGTTCTTC. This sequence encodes CASSSNSDEQFF. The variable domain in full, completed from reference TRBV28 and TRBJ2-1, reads DVKVTQSSRYLVKRTGEKVFLECVQDMDHENMFWYRQDPGLGLRLIYFSYDVKMKEKGDIPEGYSVSREKKERFSLILESASTNQTSMYLCASSSNSDEQFFGPGTRLTVL.

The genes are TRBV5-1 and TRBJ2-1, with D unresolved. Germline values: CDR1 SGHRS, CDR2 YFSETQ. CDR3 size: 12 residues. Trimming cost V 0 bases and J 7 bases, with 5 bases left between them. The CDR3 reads CASSLARNEQFF. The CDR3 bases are TGCGCCAGCAGCTTGGCCCGGAATGAGCAGTTCTTC.

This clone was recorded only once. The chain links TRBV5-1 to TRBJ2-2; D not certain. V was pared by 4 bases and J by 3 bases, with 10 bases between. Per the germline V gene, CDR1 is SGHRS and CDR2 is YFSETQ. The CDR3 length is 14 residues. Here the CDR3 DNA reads TGCGCCAGCAGCCAGTTCCCACACACCGGGGAGCTGTTTTTT. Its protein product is CASSQFPHTGELFF.

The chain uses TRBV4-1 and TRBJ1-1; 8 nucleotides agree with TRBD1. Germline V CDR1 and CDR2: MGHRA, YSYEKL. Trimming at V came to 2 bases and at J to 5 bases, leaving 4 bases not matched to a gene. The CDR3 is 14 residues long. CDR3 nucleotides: TGCGCCAGCAGCCAAACAGGGGGTTGGACTGAAGCTTTCTTT. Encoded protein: CASSQTGGWTEAFF.

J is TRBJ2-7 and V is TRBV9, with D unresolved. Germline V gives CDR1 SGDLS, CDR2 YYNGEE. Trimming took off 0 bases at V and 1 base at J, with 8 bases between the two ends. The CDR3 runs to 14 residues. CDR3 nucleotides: TGTGCCAGCAGCGTAGATCAAACTTCCTACGAGCAGTACTTC. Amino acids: CASSVDQTSYEQYF.

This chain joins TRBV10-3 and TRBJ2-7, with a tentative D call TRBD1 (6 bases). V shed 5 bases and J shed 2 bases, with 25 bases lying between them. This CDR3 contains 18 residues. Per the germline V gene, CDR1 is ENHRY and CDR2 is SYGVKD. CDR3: CAISTHSQTTGSPYEQYF. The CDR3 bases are TGTGCCATCAGTACGCACTCTCAAACCACAGGGTCCCCCTACGAGCAGTACTTC.

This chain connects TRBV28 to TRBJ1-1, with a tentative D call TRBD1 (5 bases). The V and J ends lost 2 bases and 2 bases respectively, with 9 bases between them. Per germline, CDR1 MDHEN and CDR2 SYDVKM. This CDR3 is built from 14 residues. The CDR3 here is CASSLPGQNTEAFF. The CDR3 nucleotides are TGTGCCAGCAGTTTACCCGGACAAAACACTGAAGCTTTCTTT. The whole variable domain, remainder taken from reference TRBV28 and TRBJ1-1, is DVKVTQSSRYLVKRTGEKVFLECVQDMDHENMFWYRQDPGLGLRLIYFSYDVKMKEKGDIPEGYSVSREKKERFSLILESASTNQTSMYLCASSLPGQNTEAFFGQGTRLTVV.

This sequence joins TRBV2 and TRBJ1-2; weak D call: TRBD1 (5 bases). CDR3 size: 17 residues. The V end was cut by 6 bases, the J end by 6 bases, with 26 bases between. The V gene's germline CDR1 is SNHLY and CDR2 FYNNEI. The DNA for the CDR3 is TGTGCCAGCAGGTTCATAAGGCAGGGTATCACCTTGAATGGCTACACCTTC. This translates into CASRFIRQGITLNGYTF.

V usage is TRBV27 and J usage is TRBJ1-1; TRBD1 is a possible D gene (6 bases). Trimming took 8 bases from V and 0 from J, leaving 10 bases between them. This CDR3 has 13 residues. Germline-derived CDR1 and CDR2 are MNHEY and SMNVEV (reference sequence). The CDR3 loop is CASGWTVNTEAFF. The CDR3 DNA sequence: TGTGCCAGCGGTTGGACAGTGAACACTGAAGCTTTCTTT.

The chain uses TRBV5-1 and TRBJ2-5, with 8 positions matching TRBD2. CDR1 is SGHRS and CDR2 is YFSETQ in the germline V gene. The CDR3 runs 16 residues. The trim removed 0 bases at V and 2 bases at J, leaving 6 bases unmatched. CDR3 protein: CASSLGLAGRQETQYF. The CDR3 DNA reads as TGCGCCAGCAGCTTGGGCCTAGCGGGCCGTCAAGAGACCCAGTACTTC.

The CDR3 region is CASSLEGWGNEQYF. CDR3 bases: TGTGCCAGCAGCTTAGAGGGGTGGGGAAACGAGCAGTACTTC. The J gene is TRBJ2-7, the V gene TRBV7-6; weak D call: TRBD1 (5 bases). The CDR3 runs to 14 residues. Germline V gives CDR1 SGHVS, CDR2 FNYEAQ. The ends were cut back, 1 base at V and 5 bases at J, with 12 bases in the middle.

The CDR3: CASSLEQATDTQYF. For the CDR3, the DNA is TGCGCCAGCAGCTTGGAGCAGGCCACAGATACGCAGTATTTT. The V call is TRBV5-1, the J call TRBJ2-3; no clear D gene. Trimming took 0 bases from V and 2 from J, leaving 7 bases between them. The CDR3 consists of 14 residues. The germline V gene encodes CDR1 SGHRS and CDR2 YFSETQ.

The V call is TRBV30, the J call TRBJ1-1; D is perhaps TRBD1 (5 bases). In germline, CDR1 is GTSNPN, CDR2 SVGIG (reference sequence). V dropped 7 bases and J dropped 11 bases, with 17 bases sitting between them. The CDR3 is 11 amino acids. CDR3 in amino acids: CAFLRRGKAFF. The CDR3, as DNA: TGTGCCTTTCTCCGGCGGGGGAAGGCTTTCTTT.

The CDR3: CASSPTGTTYEQYF. The DNA for the CDR3 is TGTGCCAGCAGTCCTACAGGGACCACCTACGAGCAGTACTTC. The chain uses TRBV6-5 and TRBJ2-5; a weak D match, TRBD1 (6 bases). With the DNA end fitting TRBJ2-7 better, the J assignment may be wrong. The CDR3 contains 14 residues. CDR1 is MNHEY and CDR2 is SVGAGI in the germline V gene.

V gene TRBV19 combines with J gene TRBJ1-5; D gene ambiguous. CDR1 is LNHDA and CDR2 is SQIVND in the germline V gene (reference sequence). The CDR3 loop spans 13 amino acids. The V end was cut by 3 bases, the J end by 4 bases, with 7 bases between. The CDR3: CASSIGGNQPQHF. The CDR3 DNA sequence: TGTGCCAGTAGTATCGGAGGGAATCAGCCCCAGCATTTT.

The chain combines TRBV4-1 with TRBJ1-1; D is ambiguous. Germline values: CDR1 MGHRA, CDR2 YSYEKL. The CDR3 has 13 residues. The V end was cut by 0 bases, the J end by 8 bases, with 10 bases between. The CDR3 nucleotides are TGCGCCAGCAGCCAAGAACTAGTTCGGGAAGCTTTCTTT. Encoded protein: CASSQELVREAFF.

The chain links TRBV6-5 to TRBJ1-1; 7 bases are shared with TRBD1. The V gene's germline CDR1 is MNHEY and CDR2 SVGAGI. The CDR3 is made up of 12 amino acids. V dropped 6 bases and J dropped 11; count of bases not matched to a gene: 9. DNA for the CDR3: TGTGCCAGCAGCTTATCAGGGGGAGACGCTTTCTTT. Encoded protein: CASSLSGGDAFF.

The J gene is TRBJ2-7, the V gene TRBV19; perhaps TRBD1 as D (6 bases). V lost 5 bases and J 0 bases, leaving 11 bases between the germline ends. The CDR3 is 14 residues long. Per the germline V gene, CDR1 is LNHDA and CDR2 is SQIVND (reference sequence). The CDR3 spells CASSYRDNSYEQYF. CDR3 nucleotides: TGTGCCAGTAGTTACCGGGACAACTCCTACGAGCAGTACTTC.

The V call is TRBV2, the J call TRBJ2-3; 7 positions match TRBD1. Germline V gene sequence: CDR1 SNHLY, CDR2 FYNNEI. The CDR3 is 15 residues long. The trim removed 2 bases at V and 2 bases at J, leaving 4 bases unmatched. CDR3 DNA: TGTGCCAGCAGTGAAAGGGACAGCTTCACAGATACGCAGTATTTT. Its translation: CASSERDSFTDTQYF. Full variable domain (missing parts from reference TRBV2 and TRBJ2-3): EPEVTQTPSHQVTQMGQEVILRCVPISNHLYFYWYRQILGQKVEFLVSFYNNEISEKSEIFDDQFSVERPDGSNFTLKIRSTKLEDSAMYFCASSERDSFTDTQYFGPGTRLTVL.

This chain's CDR3 is CASSLMTGGFYSGNTIYF. The CDR3 DNA reads as TGCGCCAGCAGCTTGATGACAGGGGGATTTTACTCTGGAAACACCATATATTTT. The rearrangement links TRBV5-1 to TRBJ1-3, with TRBD1 identical over 9 bases. The V and J ends lost 1 base and 0 bases, in that order; junction bases with no gene match: 8. The CDR3 runs to 18 residues. The germline gives CDR1 SGHRS, CDR2 YFSETQ.